This TCR beta chain was found in a study of Ad26.COV2.S vaccination and SARS-CoV-2 variants. Data came from immunoSEQ multiplex PCR; TCRdb stores just in-frame clones and leaves some out. The sample consists of some 640,000 clones, 89% of them appearing once. The junction had 3 bases not matched to a gene; V was cut back by 3 bases and J by 2 bases. Germline V gene sequence: CDR1 MNHNS, CDR2 SASEGT. The CDR3 length is 15 residues. The treatment here: some 19 received Ad26.COV2.S at low or high dose, single or two shots; about 5 received placebo; per-sample allocation not given. It was on day 63 after the first vaccine or placebo injection that samples were taken.

This receptor was identified in a person aged 18-60 years who received the Ad26.COV2.S COVID-19 vaccine or a placebo. Sequenced material: peripheral blood, taken in a trial of Ad26.COV2.S vaccine versus placebo. The V call is TRBV6-1, the J call TRBJ1-5, with 8 bases aligning to TRBD1. CDR3 in DNA: TGTGCCAGCAGTGACCTACAGGGGGGCAATCAGCCCCAGCATTTT. The encoded protein is CASSDLQGGNQPQHF.